Listed below are T cell receptor beta chains from one sample, sequenced in a study of blood T cell repertoires in COVID-19. Profiled with immunoSEQ multiplex PCR; TCRdb holds only in-frame clones, not every one. The sample carries 60,000 to 75,000 clones, around 82% recorded once. Sequenced sample: peripheral blood. Every receptor here comes from a human donor in a cohort sampled during active COVID-19. Both conserved end residues are part of each CDR3. D genes are given only for firm matches. Size tells how often a clone was seen (once, few, many) or the class of an expanded clone, and some rows leave it out.

>TRBV4-1|NA|TRBD2|TRBJ2-1
TGCGCCAGCAGCCATGAGGGACTAGCGGGAGTAGGGTCCTACAATGAGCAGTTCTTC
CASSHEGLAGVGSYNEQFF
>TRBV5-1|NA|TRBD2|TRBJ2-5
TGCGCCAGCAGCCCGACGGCGGGGGGCATAGAGACCCAGTACTTC
CASSPTAGGIETQYF
>TRBV6-1|NA|NA|TRBJ1-1
TGTGCCAGCAGTGAACAGTTACGCACTGAAGCTTTCTTT
CASSEQLRTEAFF
>TRBV27|NA|NA|TRBJ1-4
TGTGCCAGCAGTTCTTACAGGGTAAAGAATGAAAAACTGTTTTTT
CASSSYRVKNEKLFF
>TRBV7-2|NA|NA|TRBJ2-1
TGTGCCAGCTTAACCGGGGTCTACTCCTACAATGAGCAGTTCTTC
CASLTGVYSYNEQFF
>TRBV6-5|NA|NA|TRBJ1-1
TGTGCCAGCAGTTACTCGACATATATGAACACTGAAGCTTTCTTT
CASSYSTYMNTEAFF
>TRBV18|few|NA|TRBJ2-6
TGTGCCAGCTCACCAGGACAGCTCTCTGGGGCCAACGTCCTGACTTTC
CASSPGQLSGANVLTF
>TRBV19|NA|NA|TRBJ2-1
TGTGCCGACGAGAGTAGTCCTAGCTCCTACAATGAGCAGTTCTTC
CADESSPSSYNEQFF
>TRBV11-2|NA|TRBD2|TRBJ2-1
TGTGCCAGCAGCCTCGGGACTAGAGGAAGTGAGTTCTTC
CASSLGTRGSEFF
>TRBV7-9|NA|TRBD2|TRBJ2-2
TGTGCCAGCAGCTGGAGCGGGGGACTCACCACCGGGGAGCTGTTTTTT
CASSWSGGLTTGELFF
>TRBV11-2|NA|NA|TRBJ2-4
TGTGCCAGCAGTCTAGCGAGGGAAAACATTCAGTACTTC
CASSLARENIQYF
>TRBV4-2|NA|TRBD1|TRBJ1-2
TGTGCCAGCAGCCAAGATCCGACAGGGGGTTTTTATGGCTACACCTTC
CASSQDPTGGFYGYTF
>TRBV5-1|few|NA|TRBJ1-5
TGCGCCAGCAGCGAACAGGGATTCTACAATCAGCCCCAGCATTTT
CASSEQGFYNQPQHF
>TRBV6-1|NA|TRBD2|TRBJ2-1
TGTGCCAGCAGTGAACGAAGCGGGGGTGGCAATGAGCAGTTCTTC
CASSERSGGGNEQFF
>TRBV12-3/TRBV12-4|NA|TRBD1|TRBJ1-1
TGTGCCAGCAGGAACAGGGGTGGCACTGAAGCTTTCTTT
CASRNRGGTEAFF
>TRBV7-9|NA|NA|TRBJ2-7
TGTGCCAGCAGGCATCAATCCCGAGGGGGAGAGCAGTACTTC
CASRHQSRGGEQYF
>TRBV9|NA|TRBD1|TRBJ2-5
TGTGCCAGCAGTAGGACAGGGGGACAGACCCAGTACTTC
CASSRTGGQTQYF
>TRBV5-6|NA|TRBD2|TRBJ2-7
TGTGCCAGCAGCCTGGGACTACTTACCTACGAGCAGTACTTC
CASSLGLLTYEQYF
>TRBV9|once|TRBD2|TRBJ2-1
TGTGCCAGCAGCCCTCGAGCTAGCGGGAGCGATGAGCAGTTCTTC
CASSPRASGSDEQFF
>TRBV27|NA|NA|TRBJ2-5
TGTGCCAGCAGTTTAAGGAGCGGACAGAGGACCCAGTACTTC
CASSLRSGQRTQYF
>TRBV3-1/TRBV3-2|once|NA|TRBJ1-5
TGTGCCAGCAGCCTAGGACAAAGCAATCAGCCCCAGCATTTT
CASSLGQSNQPQHF
>TRBV11-2|NA|NA|TRBJ2-3
TGTGCCAGCAGCTTTTATAGGAGTTTGAAGACAGATACGCAGTATTTT
CASSFYRSLKTDTQYF
>TRBV18|NA|NA|TRBJ2-5
TGTGCCAGCAAGTGGGGAGCCCAAGAGACCCAGTACTTC
CASKWGAQETQYF
>TRBV9|once|TRBD2|TRBJ2-7
TGTGCCAGCAGCCCCCAAGCGGGAATGGTGTACGAGCAGTACTTC
CASSPQAGMVYEQYF
>TRBV5-8|NA|NA|TRBJ1-2
TGTGCCAGCAGCCCCCGGGCAGGGCATGGCTACACCTTC
CASSPRAGHGYTF
>TRBV13|NA|NA|TRBJ1-2
TGTGCCAGCAGCCACCGAGGGGGCTATGGCTACACCTTC
CASSHRGGYGYTF
>TRBV7-3|NA|TRBD1|TRBJ1-1
TGTGCCAGCAGCTCGGACAGGGCCCCGAACACTGAAGCTTTCTTT
CASSSDRAPNTEAFF
>TRBV5-5|NA|TRBD1|TRBJ2-7
TGTGCCAGCAGCTTGGGGACAGGGCCCTACGAGCAGTACTTC
CASSLGTGPYEQYF
>TRBV20-1|NA|NA|TRBJ2-3
TGCAGTGCTAGATACACAGATACGCAGTATTTT
CSARYTDTQYF
>TRBV10-2|NA|NA|TRBJ2-2
TGCGCCAGCAGTGAACGAGGAGCGTACACCGGGGAGCTGTTTTTT
CASSERGAYTGELFF
>TRBV19|NA|NA|TRBJ2-7
TGTGCCAGTAGTATAGTTTGGGGCCACGAGCAGTACTTC
CASSIVWGHEQYF
>TRBV6-5|NA|NA|TRBJ2-1
TGTGCCAGCAGCCGAGGGTGGGAGCAGTTCTTC
CASSRGWEQFF
>TRBV2|NA|NA|TRBJ2-3
TGTGCCAGCAGTGTTTTTCGGGGTGGAAGCACAGATACGCAGTATTTT
CASSVFRGGSTDTQYF
>TRBV10-3|NA|TRBD2|TRBJ2-7
TGTGCCATCAGCCCGTCTCGAGCGGGAGGGCCGAACGAGCAGTACTTC
CAISPSRAGGPNEQYF
>TRBV9|NA|TRBD2|TRBJ2-1
TGTGCCAGCAGCCCGGCGGGACTAATAGTCAATGAGCAGTTCTTC
CASSPAGLIVNEQFF
>TRBV5-1|few|TRBD1|TRBJ2-5
TGCGCCAGCAGCTCCGATGGGACAGGGGCAGAGACCCAGTACTTC
CASSSDGTGAETQYF
>TRBV9|NA|NA|TRBJ2-5
TGTGCCAGCAGCGTGAGGGAAGAGACCCAGTACTTC
CASSVREETQYF
>TRBV19|NA|NA|TRBJ2-1
TGTGCCAGTAGTATCTCGCTCAGCTCCTACAATGAGCAGTTCTTC
CASSISLSSYNEQFF
>TRBV11-2|NA|TRBD2|TRBJ2-3
TGTGCCAGCAGCTTTAGCGGGGGCTCAGATACGCAGTATTTT
CASSFSGGSDTQYF
>TRBV19|NA|NA|TRBJ1-1
TGTGCCAGTAGTATAATCGGGAACACTGAAGCTTTCTTT
CASSIIGNTEAFF
>TRBV10-2|NA|TRBD1|TRBJ1-6
TGCGCCAGCAGTACGGGACAGGGGATTTCACCCCTCCACTTT
CASSTGQGISPLHF
>TRBV11-2|NA|TRBD2|TRBJ2-5
TGTGCCAGCAGCCCAAGGCTCTTAGCGGGAGAAGGAGAGACCCAGTACTTC
CASSPRLLAGEGETQYF
>TRBV5-6|NA|TRBD1|TRBJ2-7
TGTGCCAGCAGCGAGACAGGGGCGGGCTACGAGCAGTACTTC
CASSETGAGYEQYF
>TRBV6-5|NA|TRBD1|TRBJ1-2
TGTGCCAGCAGTAGACAGGGGGTCTATGGCTACACCTTC
CASSRQGVYGYTF
>TRBV5-1|NA|NA|TRBJ1-3
TGCGCCAGCAGCCTGACGGCCCCAGGGGCTGGAAACACCATATATTTT
CASSLTAPGAGNTIYF
>TRBV5-1|NA|NA|TRBJ2-3
TGCGCCAGCAGCGGCACAGGGAGCACAGATACGCAGTATTTT
CASSGTGSTDTQYF